The following is a T cell receptor beta chain sequence with its context. Its target is unknown. Attachment of unique molecular identifiers to individual cDNA molecules was performed in the library. TCRdb re-called the RACE reads with MiXCR, one entry per CDR3 protein. The table has 210,000 or so distinct CDR3 sequences, around a quarter seen once. Germline lookup yields CDR1 KGHSY and CDR2 FQNENV. The CDR3 covers 13 residues. The V end was cut by 0 bases, the J end by 7 bases, with 7 bases between. Documented time point: patch test 3, about 24 weeks after DPC sensitization. Treatment given: therapeutic diphenylcyclopropenone sensitization with weekly scalp DPC. The data stem from a study of human T cells and chemical hapten exposure. About the study: On approximately 2 cm by approximately 2 cm of upper inner arm skin, sensitization was performed with 2% DPC. Across its approximately 25 weeks, the study gave patients weekly diphenylcyclopropenone doses to the scalp. Points from the study as a whole: Counts of expanded TCRs (at PT1) showed a positive correlation with patch test score.

The sequence was obtained from a woman in her thirties or forties with alopecia areata. Some clones in this sample may be carry-over from other donors' samples. The source was whole blood, collected in connection with sensitization to the hapten diphenylcyclopropenone (DPC). The chain carries TRBV16 and TRBJ2-1, with D possibly TRBD2 on 5 matching bases. The CDR3 spells CASSQSRGNEQFF. CDR3 sequence (DNA): TGTGCCAGCAGCCAATCAAGAGGGAATGAGCAGTTCTTC.